The entry that follows covers one TCR beta chain sequence. The data originate from a study of blood T cell repertoires in COVID-19. With 3 bases clipped from V and 5 bases from J, the junction kept 9 bases outside the gene matches. Looked up from germline, CDR1 is SEHNR and CDR2 is FQNEAQ (reference sequence). The CDR3 is 16 residues long. The data were produced by immunoSEQ multiplex PCR, yet TCRdb's version contains in-frame clones alone and is incomplete. The profile shows about 200,000 clones, roughly 82% of them singletons. Sequenced: PBMCs or T cells enriched from blood (not recorded which). The clonotype comes from a man in his forties who had recovered from COVID-19. The V gene is TRBV7-9, the J gene TRBJ2-2, with 7 bases fitting TRBD2. CDR3 loop: CASSFGSSGPTGELFF. CDR3 DNA sequence: TGTGCCAGCAGCTTCGGGTCTAGCGGACCTACCGGGGAGCTGTTTTTT.